This TCR beta chain was captured by sequencing in a study of T cell responses to AZD1222 COVID-19 vaccine. Data came from immunoSEQ multiplex PCR; TCRdb stores just in-frame clones and leaves some out. This table has over 100,000 clones, approximately 90% appearing once. The CDR3 spans 13 residues. Germline V gene data show CDR1 as SEHNR and CDR2 as FQNEAQ (reference sequence). Trimming removed 2 bases at V and 4 bases at J, with 3 bases between. This TCR came from an adult in good health. The material sequenced was peripheral blood, taken on day 0 of AZD1222 vaccination. The chain has TRBV7-9 and TRBJ2-6; D is ambiguous. CDR3 sequence: CASSLLGANVLTF. In nucleotides, the CDR3 is TGTGCCAGCAGCTTATTAGGGGCCAACGTCCTGACTTTC.